The rows below give T cell receptor beta chains drawn from one sample of a study of blood T cell repertoires in COVID-19. The method was immunoSEQ multiplex PCR; TCRdb's version includes in-frame clones alone and lacks a portion of them. Among over 200,000 clones, around nine tenths were seen once, and the ten largest hold roughly 4.5%. Specimen: PBMCs or T cells enriched from blood (not recorded which). These receptors came from a woman aged 25 to 39 who had been exposed to COVID-19. Each CDR3 is given with its conserved first and last residue. Each record gives: clone size, D gene, J gene, V gene, CDR3 protein, CDR3 DNA. The D gene is left open where the match is weak. Part of the rows lack a size; the others show once, few, many or a class for expanded clones.

clone_size: .
d_call: TRBD1
j_call: TRBJ1-1
v_call: TRBV5-4
cdr3_aa: CASSPYRDSLKMNTEAFF
cdr3_nt: TGTGCCAGCAGCCCCTACCGGGACAGTTTAAAAATGAACACTGAAGCTTTCTTT

clone_size: .
d_call: .
j_call: TRBJ1-5
v_call: TRBV5-6
cdr3_aa: CASSLARYNQPQHF
cdr3_nt: TGTGCCAGCAGCTTGGCACGGTACAATCAGCCCCAGCATTTT

clone_size: once
d_call: .
j_call: TRBJ1-2
v_call: TRBV29-1
cdr3_aa: CSVERGNLYGYTF
cdr3_nt: TGCAGCGTTGAAAGGGGCAACCTCTATGGCTACACCTTC

clone_size: .
d_call: TRBD2
j_call: TRBJ2-4
v_call: TRBV11-3
cdr3_aa: CASGRGGTHIQYF
cdr3_nt: TGTGCCAGCGGGCGGGGGGGCACTCACATTCAGTACTTC

clone_size: .
d_call: .
j_call: TRBJ1-4
v_call: TRBV21-1
cdr3_aa: CASSPGTGYIHEKLFF
cdr3_nt: TGTGCCAGCAGTCCCGGGACAGGGTACATCCATGAAAAACTGTTTTTT

clone_size: .
d_call: .
j_call: TRBJ2-2
v_call: TRBV5-1
cdr3_aa: CASSSSGGELFF
cdr3_nt: TGCGCCAGCAGCTCCTCCGGCGGGGAGCTGTTTTTT

clone_size: .
d_call: .
j_call: TRBJ1-1
v_call: TRBV10-3
cdr3_aa: CAISQTVMGTEAFF
cdr3_nt: TGTGCCATCAGCCAGACAGTTATGGGCACTGAAGCTTTCTTT

clone_size: once
d_call: .
j_call: TRBJ1-5
v_call: TRBV11-2
cdr3_aa: CASSLDQHLGGNQPQHF
cdr3_nt: TGTGCCAGCAGCTTAGATCAACACCTAGGGGGCAATCAGCCCCAGCATTTT

clone_size: .
d_call: .
j_call: TRBJ1-5
v_call: TRBV27
cdr3_aa: CASSLRGSNQPQHF
cdr3_nt: TGTGCCAGCAGCCTCAGGGGTAGCAATCAGCCCCAGCATTTT

clone_size: .
d_call: .
j_call: TRBJ1-1
v_call: TRBV6-5
cdr3_aa: CASSYSGTPGRTEAFF
cdr3_nt: TGTGCCAGCAGTTACTCCGGGACTCCTGGCAGGACTGAAGCTTTCTTT

clone_size: few
d_call: TRBD1
j_call: TRBJ2-7
v_call: TRBV7-9
cdr3_aa: CASSSRDRSSYEQYF
cdr3_nt: TGTGCCAGCAGCTCCCGGGACAGGAGCTCCTACGAGCAGTACTTC

clone_size: few
d_call: .
j_call: TRBJ1-5
v_call: TRBV13
cdr3_aa: CASSLGGTGQPQHF
cdr3_nt: TGTGCCAGCAGCTTAGGAGGCACGGGTCAGCCCCAGCATTTT

clone_size: .
d_call: TRBD1
j_call: TRBJ2-5
v_call: TRBV27
cdr3_aa: CASAAWDRVTKTQYF
cdr3_nt: TGTGCCAGCGCCGCATGGGACAGGGTAACAAAGACCCAGTACTTC

clone_size: .
d_call: .
j_call: TRBJ2-7
v_call: TRBV19
cdr3_aa: CASSETGSYEQYF
cdr3_nt: TGTGCCAGTAGCGAGACAGGTTCCTACGAGCAGTACTTC

clone_size: .
d_call: TRBD1
j_call: TRBJ1-2
v_call: TRBV4-1
cdr3_aa: CASSQDAGQGINGYTF
cdr3_nt: TGCGCCAGCAGCCAAGATGCAGGACAGGGAATCAATGGCTACACCTTC